The source of this T cell receptor beta chain is a study of siplizumab effects on memory and regulatory T cells. Study conclusions and caveats: The drug siplizumab significantly decreased the alloreactive sequences that could be traced to unstimulated CD4+ memory cells. An assignable naive or memory phenotype was lacking in roughly 75-95% of proliferating CD4+ or CD8+ clones.

Notes on this clone: Its antigen is not identified.

TCRdb's table, derived via immunoSEQ multiplex PCR, lists solely in-frame clones and lacks some. The sample lists under 140,000 clones; around 90% were seen once. This TCR was recovered from a human donor in good health. Sequencing was done on a sample of CD4+ T cells sorted from blood.

The CDR3 here is CASRTGTGSNQPQHF. The CDR3 nucleotides read TGTGCCAGCAGAACCGGGACAGGGTCCAATCAGCCCCAGCATTTT. The chain recombines TRBV6-1 with TRBJ1-5; 9 bases agree with TRBD1. The J segment lost 3 bases and the V segment lost 6 bases, leaving 6 bases of the junction unmatched. The CDR3 is 15 residues long. CDR1 and CDR2 (germline): MNHNS, SASEGT.